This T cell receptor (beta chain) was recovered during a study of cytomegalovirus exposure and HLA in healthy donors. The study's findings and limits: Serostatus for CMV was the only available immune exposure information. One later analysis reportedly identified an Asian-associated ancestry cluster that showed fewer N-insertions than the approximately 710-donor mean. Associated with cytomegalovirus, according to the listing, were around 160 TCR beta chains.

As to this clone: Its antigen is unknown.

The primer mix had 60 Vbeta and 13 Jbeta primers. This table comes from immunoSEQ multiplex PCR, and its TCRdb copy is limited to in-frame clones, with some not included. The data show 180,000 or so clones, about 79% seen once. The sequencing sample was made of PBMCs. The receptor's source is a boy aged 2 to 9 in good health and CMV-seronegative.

CDR3 in amino acids: CASSQGTVQETQYF. CDR3 nucleotides: TGCGCCAGCAGCCAAGGGACAGTTCAAGAGACCCAGTACTTC. The chain links TRBV4-1 to TRBJ2-5; D possibly corresponds to TRBD1 (6 bases). V was cut by 1 base and J by 2 bases, with 8 bases left in between. The CDR3 has 14 amino acids. The germline V gene encodes CDR1 MGHRA and CDR2 YSYEKL.